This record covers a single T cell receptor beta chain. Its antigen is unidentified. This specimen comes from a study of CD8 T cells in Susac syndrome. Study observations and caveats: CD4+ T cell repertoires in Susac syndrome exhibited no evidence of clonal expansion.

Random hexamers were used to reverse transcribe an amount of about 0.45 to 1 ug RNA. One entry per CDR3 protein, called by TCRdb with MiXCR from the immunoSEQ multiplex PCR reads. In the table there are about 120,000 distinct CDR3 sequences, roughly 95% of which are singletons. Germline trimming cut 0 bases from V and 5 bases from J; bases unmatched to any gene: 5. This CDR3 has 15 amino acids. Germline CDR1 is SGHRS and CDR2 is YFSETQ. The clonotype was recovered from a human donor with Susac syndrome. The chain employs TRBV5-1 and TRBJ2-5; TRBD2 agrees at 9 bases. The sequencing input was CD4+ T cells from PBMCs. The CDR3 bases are TGCGCCAGCAGCTTGGAGCCTAGCGGGGCGGAGACCCAGTACTTC. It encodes CASSLEPSGAETQYF.